This TCR beta chain is drawn from a study of shared clonotypes between healthy human individuals. Findings and limits, study-wide: Genetic and exposure-history diversity was limited by the small donor number. Non-shared clonotypes displayed generation probabilities falling below those of clonotypes present in all four donors. The study's rarefaction showed incomplete sorted-subset sequencing despite large depth.

The method was immunoSEQ multiplex PCR; TCRdb's version includes in-frame clones alone and lacks a portion of them. This table has approximately 2,300,000 clones, 85% to 95% appearing once. Notes on this clone: The antigen is unknown.

Germline V gene sequence: CDR1 SGHDT, CDR2 YYEEEE. V was pared by 0 bases and J by 6 bases, with 7 bases between. The CDR3 is made up of 12 amino acids. The chain employs TRBV5-6 and TRBJ2-7; D uncertain. The clonotype originates from a man aged 18-30 years in good health. Some clones in this sample may be carry-over from other donors' samples. The sample consisted of naive CD4+ T cells from PBMCs. The subset was: CD45RA+ positively selected. The CDR3, as DNA: TGTGCCAGCAGCTTGGGGCTAGGCGAGCAGTACTTC. This gives the protein CASSLGLGEQYF.